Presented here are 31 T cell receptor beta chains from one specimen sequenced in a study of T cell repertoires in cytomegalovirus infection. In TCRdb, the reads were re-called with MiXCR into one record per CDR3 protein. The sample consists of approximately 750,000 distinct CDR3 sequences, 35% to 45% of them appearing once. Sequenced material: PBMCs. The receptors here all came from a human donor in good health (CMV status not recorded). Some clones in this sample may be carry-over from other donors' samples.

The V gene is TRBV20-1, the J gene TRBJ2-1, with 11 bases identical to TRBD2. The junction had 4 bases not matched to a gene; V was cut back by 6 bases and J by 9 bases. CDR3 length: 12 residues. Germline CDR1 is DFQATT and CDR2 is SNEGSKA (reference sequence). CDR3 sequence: CSADSGRAEQFF. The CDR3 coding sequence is TGCAGTGCGGATAGCGGGAGGGCTGAGCAGTTCTTC.

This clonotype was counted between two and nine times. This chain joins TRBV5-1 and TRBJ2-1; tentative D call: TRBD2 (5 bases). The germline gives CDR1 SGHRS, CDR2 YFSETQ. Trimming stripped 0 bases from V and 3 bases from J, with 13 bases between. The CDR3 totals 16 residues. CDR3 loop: CASSLGQARGYNEQFF. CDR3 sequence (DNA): TGCGCCAGCAGCTTGGGTCAGGCCCGGGGCTACAATGAGCAGTTCTTC.

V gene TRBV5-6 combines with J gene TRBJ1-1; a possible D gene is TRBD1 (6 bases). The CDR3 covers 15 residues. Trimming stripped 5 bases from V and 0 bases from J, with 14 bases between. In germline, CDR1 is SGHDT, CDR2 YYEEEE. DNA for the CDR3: TGTGCCAGCAGGGGGTCCGGACAGTTGAACACTGAAGCTTTCTTT. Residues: CASRGSGQLNTEAFF.

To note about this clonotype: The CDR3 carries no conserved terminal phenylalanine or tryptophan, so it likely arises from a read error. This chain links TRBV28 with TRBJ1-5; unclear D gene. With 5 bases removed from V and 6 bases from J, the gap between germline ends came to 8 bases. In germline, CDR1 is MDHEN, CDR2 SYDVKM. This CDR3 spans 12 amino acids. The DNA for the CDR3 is TGTGCCAGCAGTGTAAACCTTCAGCCCCAGCATTTG. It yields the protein CASSVNLQPQHL.

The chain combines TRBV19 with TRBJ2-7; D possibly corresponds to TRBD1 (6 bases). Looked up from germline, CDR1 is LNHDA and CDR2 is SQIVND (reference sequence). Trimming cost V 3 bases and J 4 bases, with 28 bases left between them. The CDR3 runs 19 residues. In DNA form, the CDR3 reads TGTGCCAGTAGTATCTCTCGGTACTCTTTACTCGGGACACCTTACGAGCAGTACTTC. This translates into CASSISRYSLLGTPYEQYF.

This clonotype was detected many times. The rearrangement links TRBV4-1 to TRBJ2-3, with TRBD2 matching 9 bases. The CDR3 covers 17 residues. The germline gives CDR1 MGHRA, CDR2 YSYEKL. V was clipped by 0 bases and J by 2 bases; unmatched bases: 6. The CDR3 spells CASSQEESGGTTDTQYF. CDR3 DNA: TGCGCCAGCAGCCAAGAGGAAAGCGGGGGGACCACAGATACGCAGTATTTT.

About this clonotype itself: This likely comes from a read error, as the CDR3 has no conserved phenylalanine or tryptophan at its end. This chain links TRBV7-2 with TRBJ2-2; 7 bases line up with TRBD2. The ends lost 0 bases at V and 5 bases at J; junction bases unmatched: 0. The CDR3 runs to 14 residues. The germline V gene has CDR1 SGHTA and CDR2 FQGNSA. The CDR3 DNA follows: TGTGCCAGCAGCTTAGCGGGGGGGACCGGGGAGCTGTTTTTG. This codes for CASSLAGGTGELFL.

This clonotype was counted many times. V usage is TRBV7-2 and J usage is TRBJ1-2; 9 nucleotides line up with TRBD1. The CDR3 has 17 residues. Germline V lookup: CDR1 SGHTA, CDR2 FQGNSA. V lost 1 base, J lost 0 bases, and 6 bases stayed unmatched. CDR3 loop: CASSLGGQGLSNYGYTF. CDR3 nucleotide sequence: TGTGCCAGCAGCTTAGGTGGACAGGGGCTCTCTAACTATGGCTACACCTTC.

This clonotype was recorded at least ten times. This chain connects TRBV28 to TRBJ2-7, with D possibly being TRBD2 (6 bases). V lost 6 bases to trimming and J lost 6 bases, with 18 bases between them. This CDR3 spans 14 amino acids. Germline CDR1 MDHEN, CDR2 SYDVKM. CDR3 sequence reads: CASRAYRGSGEQYF. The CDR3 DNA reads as TGTGCCAGCAGGGCGTATCGGGGGTCCGGCGAGCAGTACTTC.

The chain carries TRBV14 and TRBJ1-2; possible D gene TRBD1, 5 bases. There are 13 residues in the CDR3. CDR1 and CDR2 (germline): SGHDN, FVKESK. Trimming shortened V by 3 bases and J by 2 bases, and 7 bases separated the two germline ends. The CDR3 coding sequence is TGTGCCAGCAGCCAGTGGGACAACTATGGCTACACCTTC. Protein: CASSQWDNYGYTF.

CDR3 sequence (DNA): TGTGCCAGCAGACCCTCCCCCTGGCGGGCTGACCAAGAGACCCAGTACTTC. It specifies CASRPSPWRADQETQYF. The chain joins TRBV7-8 to TRBJ2-5; D is possibly TRBD2 (5 bases). From germline, CDR1 is SGHVS and CDR2 FQNEAQ. The CDR3 is 17 amino acids. V dropped 6 bases and J dropped 0 bases, with 20 bases sitting between them.

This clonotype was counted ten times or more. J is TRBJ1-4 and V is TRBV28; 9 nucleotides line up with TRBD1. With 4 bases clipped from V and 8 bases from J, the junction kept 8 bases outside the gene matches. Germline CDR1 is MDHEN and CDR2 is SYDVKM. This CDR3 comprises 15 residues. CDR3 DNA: TGTGCCAGCAGTTCCGACAGGGGGAGTTGGGAAAAACTGTTTTTT. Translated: CASSSDRGSWEKLFF.

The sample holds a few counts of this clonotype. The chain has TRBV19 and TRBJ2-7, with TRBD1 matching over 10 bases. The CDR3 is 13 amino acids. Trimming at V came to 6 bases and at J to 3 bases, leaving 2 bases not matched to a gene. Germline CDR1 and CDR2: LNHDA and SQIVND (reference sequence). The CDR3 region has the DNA TGTGCCAGTAGATGGGACAGGGGCTACGAGCAGTACTTC. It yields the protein CASRWDRGYEQYF.

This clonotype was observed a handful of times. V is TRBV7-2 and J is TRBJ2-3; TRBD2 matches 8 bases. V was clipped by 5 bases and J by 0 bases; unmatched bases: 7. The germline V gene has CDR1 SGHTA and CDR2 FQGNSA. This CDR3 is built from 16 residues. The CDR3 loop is CASSPLSGGSTDTQYF. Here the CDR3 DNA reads TGTGCCAGCAGCCCCCTCAGCGGGGGTAGCACAGATACGCAGTATTTT.

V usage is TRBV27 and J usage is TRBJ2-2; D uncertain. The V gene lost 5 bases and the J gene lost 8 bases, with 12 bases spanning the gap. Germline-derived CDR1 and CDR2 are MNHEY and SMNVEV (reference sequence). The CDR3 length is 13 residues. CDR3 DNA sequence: TGTGCCAGCAGTAGGGTGGGAACGGGGGAGCTGTTTTTT. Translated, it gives CASSRVGTGELFF.

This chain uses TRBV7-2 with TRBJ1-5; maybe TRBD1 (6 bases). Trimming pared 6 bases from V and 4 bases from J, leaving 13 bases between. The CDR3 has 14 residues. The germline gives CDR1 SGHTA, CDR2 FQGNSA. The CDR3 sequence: CASSGRGNNQPQHF. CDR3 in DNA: TGTGCCAGCAGTGGCAGGGGAAATAATCAGCCCCAGCATTTT.

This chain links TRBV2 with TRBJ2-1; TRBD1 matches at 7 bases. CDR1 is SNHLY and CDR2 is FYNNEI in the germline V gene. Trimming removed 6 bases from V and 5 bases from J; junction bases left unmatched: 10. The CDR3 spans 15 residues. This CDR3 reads CASSALGTEHNEQFF. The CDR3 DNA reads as TGTGCCAGCAGCGCCCTAGGGACAGAACACAATGAGCAGTTCTTC.

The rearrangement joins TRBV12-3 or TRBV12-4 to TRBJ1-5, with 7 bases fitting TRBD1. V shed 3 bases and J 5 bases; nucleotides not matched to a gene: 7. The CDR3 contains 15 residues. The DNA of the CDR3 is TGTGCCAGCAGTTTGACGGGCAGGGGGGATCAGCCCCAGCATTTT. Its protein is CASSLTGRGDQPQHF.

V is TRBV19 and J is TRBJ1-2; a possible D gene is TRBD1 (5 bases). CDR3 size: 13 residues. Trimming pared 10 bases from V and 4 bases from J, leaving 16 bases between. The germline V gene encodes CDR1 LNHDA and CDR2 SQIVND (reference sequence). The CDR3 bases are TGTGCCACCTTAGAAACAGGCCGCTATGGCTACACCTTC. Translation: CATLETGRYGYTF.

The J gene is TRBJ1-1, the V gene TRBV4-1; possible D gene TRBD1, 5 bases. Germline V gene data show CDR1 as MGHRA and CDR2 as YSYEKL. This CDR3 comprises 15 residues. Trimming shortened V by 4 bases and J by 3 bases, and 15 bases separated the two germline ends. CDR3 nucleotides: TGCGCCAGCAGCCGAGAAAGACTGGGGGACACTGAAGCTTTCTTT. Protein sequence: CASSRERLGDTEAFF.

DNA of the CDR3: TGTGCCAGCGGCCCGGAGCATAATCAGCCCCAGCATTTT. Residues: CASGPEHNQPQHF. The genes are TRBV7-9 and TRBJ1-5, with D hard to call. Trimming cost V 8 bases and J 4 bases, with 12 bases left between them. The CDR3 covers 13 residues. The germline CDR1 and CDR2 sequences are SEHNR and FQNEAQ (reference sequence).

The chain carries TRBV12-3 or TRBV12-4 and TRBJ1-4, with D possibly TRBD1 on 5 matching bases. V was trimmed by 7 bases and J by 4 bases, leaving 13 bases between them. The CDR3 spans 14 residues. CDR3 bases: TGTGCCAGCACCCCGACAGATTATAATGAAAAACTGTTTTTT. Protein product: CASTPTDYNEKLFF.

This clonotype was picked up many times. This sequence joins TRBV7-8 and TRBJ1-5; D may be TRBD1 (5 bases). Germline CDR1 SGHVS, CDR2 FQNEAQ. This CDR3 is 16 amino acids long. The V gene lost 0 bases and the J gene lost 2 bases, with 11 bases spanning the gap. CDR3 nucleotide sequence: TGTGCCAGCAGCTTAGCCCAGGGTTCAGGCAATCAGCCCCAGCATTTT. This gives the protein CASSLAQGSGNQPQHF.

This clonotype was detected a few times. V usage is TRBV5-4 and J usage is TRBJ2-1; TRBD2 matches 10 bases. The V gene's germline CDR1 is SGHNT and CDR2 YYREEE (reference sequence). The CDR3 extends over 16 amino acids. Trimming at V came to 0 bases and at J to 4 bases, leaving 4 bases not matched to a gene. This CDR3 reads CASSLGTSGVYNEQFF. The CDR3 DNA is TGTGCCAGCAGCTTGGGAACTAGCGGGGTGTACAATGAGCAGTTCTTC.

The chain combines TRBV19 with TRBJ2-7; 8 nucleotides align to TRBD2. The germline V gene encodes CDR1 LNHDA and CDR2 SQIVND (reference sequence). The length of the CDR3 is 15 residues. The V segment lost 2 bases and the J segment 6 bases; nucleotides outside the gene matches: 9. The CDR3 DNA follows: TGTGCCAGTAGTATAAGCGGGGGCGCTACCGTCGAGCAGTACTTC. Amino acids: CASSISGGATVEQYF.

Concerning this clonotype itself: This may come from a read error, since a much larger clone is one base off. The CDR3 spells CSSSLSRDISYGYTF. The CDR3 nucleotides read TGTTCCAGCAGCCTTAGCCGGGACATTTCCTATGGCTACACCTTC. The rearrangement uses TRBV7-2 and TRBJ1-2; a weak D match, TRBD1 (6 bases). Per germline, CDR1 SGHTA and CDR2 FQGNSA. The CDR3 contains 15 residues.

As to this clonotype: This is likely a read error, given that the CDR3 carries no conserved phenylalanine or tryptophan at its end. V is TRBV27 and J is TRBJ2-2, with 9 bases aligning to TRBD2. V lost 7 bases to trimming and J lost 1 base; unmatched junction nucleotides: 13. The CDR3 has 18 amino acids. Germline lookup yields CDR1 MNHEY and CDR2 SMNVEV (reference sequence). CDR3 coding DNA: TGTGCCAGCACCCCGGGGGCCCTAGCGGGGAGGAACACCGGGGAGCTGTTTTTG. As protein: CASTPGALAGRNTGELFL.

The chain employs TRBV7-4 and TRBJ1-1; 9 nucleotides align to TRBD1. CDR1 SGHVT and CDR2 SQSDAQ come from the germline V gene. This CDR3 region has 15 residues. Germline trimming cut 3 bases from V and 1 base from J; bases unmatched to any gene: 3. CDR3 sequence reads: CASSFAGQGNTEAFF. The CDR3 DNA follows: TGTGCCAGCAGCTTTGCGGGACAGGGGAACACTGAAGCTTTCTTT.

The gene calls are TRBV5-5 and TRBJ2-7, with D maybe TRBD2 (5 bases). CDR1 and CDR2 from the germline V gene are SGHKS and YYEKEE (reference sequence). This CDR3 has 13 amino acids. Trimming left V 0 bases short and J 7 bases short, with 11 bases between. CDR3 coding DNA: TGTGCCAGCAGCTTGGCCGAGGGAAGGGAGCAGTACTTC. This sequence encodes CASSLAEGREQYF.

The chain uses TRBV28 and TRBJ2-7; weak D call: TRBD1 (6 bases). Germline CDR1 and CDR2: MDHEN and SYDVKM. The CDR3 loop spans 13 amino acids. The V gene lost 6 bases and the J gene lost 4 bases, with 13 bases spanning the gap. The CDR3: CASRTQGWYEQYF. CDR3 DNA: TGTGCCAGCAGGACACAGGGTTGGTACGAGCAGTACTTC.

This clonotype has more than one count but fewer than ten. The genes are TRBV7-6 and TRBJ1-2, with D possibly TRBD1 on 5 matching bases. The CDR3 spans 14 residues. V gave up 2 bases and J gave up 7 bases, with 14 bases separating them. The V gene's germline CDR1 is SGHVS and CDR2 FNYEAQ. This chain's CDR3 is CASSLRPTEGGYTF. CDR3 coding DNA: TGTGCCAGCAGCTTAAGACCGACAGAGGGTGGCTACACCTTC.